This entry is about one T cell receptor beta chain. Its antigen is undetermined. Sequencing was performed with immunoSEQ multiplex PCR; in TCRdb, only in-frame clones are kept and a portion is missing. The profile covers around 89,000 clones, with 80% to 90% appearing a single time and 10% taken by the ten largest. This entry belongs to a study of T cell responses to AZD1222 COVID-19 vaccine. Study-wide findings and caveats: Variant regions that are unmutated are reportedly the target of nearly half of spike-specific TCRs. Just a handful of AZD1222 recipients were seropositive at baseline.

The sequencing here drew on peripheral blood, taken on day 0 of AZD1222 vaccination. The source of this sequence is an adult in good health.

The CDR3 region has the DNA TGTGCCAGCAGTGACCCGACCTCCCCACGGCAGCCCCAGCATTTT. Protein sequence: CASSDPTSPRQPQHF. This chain connects TRBV6-1 to TRBJ1-5; D is unclear. Germline CDR1 reads MNHNS; CDR2 reads SASEGT. The ends were cut back, 3 bases at V and 7 bases at J, with 16 bases in the middle. The CDR3 is 15 amino acids.